This TCR beta chain was sequenced during a study of blood T cell repertoires in COVID-19. About the study: The United States, Italy and Spain provided the acute and convalescent COVID-19 samples.

As processed by the authors: Estimates of nucleated cell counts were drawn from the amplification of reference gene primers. The assay was immunoSEQ multiplex PCR, and TCRdb's table has in-frame clones only and misses some. Clone size and the V and J calls come from that table; the DNA yielded D and trimming. The profile shows roughly 150,000 clones, around 82% of them singletons. Germline V CDR1 and CDR2: LGHDT, YNNKEL (reference sequence). The CDR3 loop spans 16 amino acids. The J segment lost 4 bases and the V segment lost 4 bases, leaving 7 bases of the junction unmatched. This chain links TRBV3-1 (or the pseudogene TRBV3-2) with TRBJ1-6, with 7 bases identical to TRBD1. The sequence came from a human donor in a cohort sampled during active COVID-19. The specimen was peripheral blood. The CDR3 spells CASSLEQGNYNSPLHF. The CDR3 nucleotides are TGTGCCAGCAGCCTAGAACAGGGGAATTATAATTCACCCCTCCACTTT.